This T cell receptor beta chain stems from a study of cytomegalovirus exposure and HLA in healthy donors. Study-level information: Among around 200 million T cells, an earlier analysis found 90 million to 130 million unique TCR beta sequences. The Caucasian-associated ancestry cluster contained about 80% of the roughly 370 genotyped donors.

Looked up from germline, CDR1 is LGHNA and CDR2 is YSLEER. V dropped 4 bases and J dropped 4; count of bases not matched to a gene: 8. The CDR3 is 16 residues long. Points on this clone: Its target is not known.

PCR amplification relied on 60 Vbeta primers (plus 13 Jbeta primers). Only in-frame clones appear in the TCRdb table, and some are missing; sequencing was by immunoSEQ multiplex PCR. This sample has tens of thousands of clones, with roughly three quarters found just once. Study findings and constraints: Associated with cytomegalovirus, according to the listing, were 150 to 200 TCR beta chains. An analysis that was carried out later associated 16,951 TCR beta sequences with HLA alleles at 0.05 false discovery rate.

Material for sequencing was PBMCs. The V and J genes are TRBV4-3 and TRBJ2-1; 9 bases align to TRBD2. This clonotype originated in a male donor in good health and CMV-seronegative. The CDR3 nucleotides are TGCGCCAGCAGCCTCCAAGGAAGCGGGGGGTACAATGAGCAGTTCTTC. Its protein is CASSLQGSGGYNEQFF.